Each of the 32 T cell receptor beta chains below was sequenced from the same sample in a study of T-cell reconstitution after alpha-beta-depleted transplantation in children. Unique molecular identifiers were used to barcode this TCRbeta library. TCRdb itself ran the PCR reads through MiXCR, one entry per CDR3 protein. The sample includes about 110,000 distinct CDR3 sequences, 10% of them seen just once. The sample here was PBMCs from the stem cell graft donor, taken from the stem cell graft. These receptors were obtained from a human donor who donated a stem cell graft to a child with acute lymphoblastic leukemia.

This clonotype came up many times. This sequence joins TRBV5-5 and TRBJ1-1; possibly TRBD1 for D (5 bases). This CDR3 has 14 residues. Germline lookup yields CDR1 SGHKS and CDR2 YYEKEE (reference sequence). V lost 0 bases and J 5 bases, leaving 11 bases between the germline ends. CDR3: CASSLGGAITEAFF. The CDR3 region has the DNA TGTGCCAGCAGCTTGGGGGGCGCGATAACTGAAGCTTTCTTT.

This clonotype was detected ten times or more. The chain employs TRBV12-3 or TRBV12-4 and TRBJ2-4; 8 bases match TRBD1. The CDR3 is made up of 19 amino acids. The ends lost 3 bases at V and 2 bases at J; junction bases unmatched: 15. The CDR3 protein is CASSLLGRGLSVSKNIQYF. DNA for the CDR3: TGTGCCAGCAGTTTGTTGGGCAGGGGGCTTAGTGTATCCAAAAACATTCAGTACTTC.

In this sample, this clonotype turned up many times. The chain employs TRBV9 and TRBJ2-1; 10 bases match TRBD1. Germline V gives CDR1 SGDLS, CDR2 YYNGEE. V lost 4 bases to trimming and J lost 3 bases; unmatched junction nucleotides: 4. The CDR3 length is 15 residues. The DNA of the CDR3 is TGTGCCAGCAGCCTCGGGACAGGGGTCTACAATGAGCAGTTCTTC. Its translation is CASSLGTGVYNEQFF.

This clonotype was detected many times. Written as DNA, the CDR3 is TGTGCCAGCACCGTTGGGGGCTCCTACAATGAGCAGTTCTTC. This encodes CASTVGGSYNEQFF. The genes are TRBV12-3 or TRBV12-4 and TRBJ2-1; either TRBD1 or TRBD2 may supply D (5 bases each). The V end lost 7 bases, the J end lost 0 bases, and 10 bases lay between the germline ends. The length of the CDR3 is 14 residues.

This clonotype was seen repeatedly, ten times or more. The chain uses TRBV12-3 or TRBV12-4 and TRBJ2-3; the D gene is possibly TRBD1 (6 bases). The CDR3 is 20 amino acids. V lost 5 bases, J lost 11 bases, and 38 bases lay in between. This CDR3 is CASSPFLLGPDRPPRYGQYF. The CDR3 DNA reads TGTGCCAGCAGTCCGTTCTTACTTGGGCCTGACAGGCCGCCCCGGTATGGGCAGTATTTT.

As to this clonotype: It may be a read error: a sequence one base away is much more abundant. V gene TRBV29-1 combines with J gene TRBJ1-2; tentative D call: TRBD1 (5 bases). The germline V gene has CDR1 SQVTM and CDR2 ANQGSEA. This CDR3 spans 14 amino acids. CDR3 residues: CSVQPGLGDYAYTF. The CDR3 DNA follows: TGCAGCGTTCAACCGGGCCTAGGGGACTATGCCTACACCTTC.

This clonotype came up many times. The J gene is TRBJ2-6, the V gene TRBV4-3; 10 bases are shared with TRBD1. Germline-derived CDR1 and CDR2 are LGHNA and YSLEER. The V gene end was trimmed by 4 bases and the J gene end by 3 bases; junction bases not matched to a gene: 15. The CDR3 has 20 amino acids. CDR3 coding DNA: TGCGCCAGCAGCCCCCGGTCGAGAGACAGGGGGCAGTTTGGGGCCAACGTCCTGACTTTC. It translates to CASSPRSRDRGQFGANVLTF.

This clonotype was observed many times. The V and J genes are TRBV11-2 and TRBJ1-5; D not resolved. Per germline, CDR1 SGHAT and CDR2 FQNNGV. V was clipped by 0 bases and J by 3 bases, with 18 bases between them. The CDR3 is 18 amino acids. Here the CDR3 reads CASSLDDSLFGFNQPQHF. The CDR3 nucleotides are TGTGCCAGCAGCTTAGACGACTCTCTTTTTGGGTTCAATCAGCCCCAGCATTTT.

This clonotype was observed many times. This chain connects TRBV9 to TRBJ2-7; TRBD1 or TRBD2 may be the D gene (6 bases each). CDR3 length: 15 amino acids. Germline V CDR1 and CDR2: SGDLS, YYNGEE. The ends were cut back, 1 base at V and 1 base at J, with 12 bases in the middle. The CDR3 loop reads CASSVNGGRSYEQYF. The CDR3 DNA is TGTGCCAGCAGCGTAAACGGGGGCCGATCCTACGAGCAGTACTTC.

This clonotype was counted ten times or more. This sequence joins TRBV27 and TRBJ2-1, with 10 bases fitting TRBD2. The CDR3 runs 15 residues. V was clipped by 2 bases and J by 15 bases; unmatched bases: 13. CDR1 MNHEY and CDR2 SMNVEV come from the germline V gene (reference sequence). CDR3 coding DNA: TGTGCCAGCAGTTTAGTCCGAGCGGGGGGGCCGAAGGCGTTCTTC. As protein: CASSLVRAGGPKAFF.

This clonotype was seen ten or more times. The chain carries TRBV27 and TRBJ2-1, with D perhaps TRBD1 (6 bases). The CDR3 contains 17 residues. Germline-derived CDR1 and CDR2 are MNHEY and SMNVEV (reference sequence). Trimming removed 4 bases from V and 8 bases from J, with 24 bases in between. CDR3 loop: CASSSPRTAFLHDEQFF. The CDR3 DNA reads TGTGCCAGCAGTTCGCCTCGGACAGCCTTCCTGCACGATGAGCAGTTCTTC.

This clonotype was detected a few times. The chain uses TRBV7-6 and TRBJ2-7, with 9 bases lining up with TRBD2. The J segment lost 6 bases and the V segment lost 5 bases, leaving 17 bases of the junction unmatched. This CDR3 has 17 residues. Per the germline V gene, CDR1 is SGHVS and CDR2 is FNYEAQ. CDR3 sequence reads: CASSPLAEGGRALEQYF. As DNA, the CDR3 is TGTGCCAGCAGCCCCCTCGCGGAGGGCGGGAGGGCCCTCGAGCAGTACTTC. The variable domain in full, with the rest retrieved from reference TRBV7-6 and TRBJ2-7, is GAGVSQSPRYKVTKRGQDVALRCDPISGHVSLYWYRQALGQGPEFLTYFNYEAQQDKSGLPNDRFSAERPEGSISTLTIQRTEQRDSAMYRCASSPLAEGGRALEQYFGPGTRLTVT.

This clonotype was counted a few times. CDR3: CASSRGGRMNTEAFF. Here the CDR3 DNA reads TGTGCCAGCAGTCGGGGAGGCAGAATGAACACTGAAGCTTTCTTT. V and J are TRBV3-1 and TRBJ1-1; no clear D. Trimming removed 6 bases from V and 0 bases from J, with 14 bases in between. CDR1 and CDR2 from the germline V gene are LGHDT and YNNKEL (reference sequence). The CDR3 is 15 residues long.

This clonotype was recorded at least ten times. This chain connects TRBV20-1 to TRBJ2-7; D is undetermined. The CDR3 has 12 amino acids. From germline, CDR1 is DFQATT and CDR2 SNEGSKA (reference sequence). Deletions cut 6 bases from V and 3 bases from J, with 12 bases between. CDR3 sequence (DNA): TGCAGTGCCCCGGGCTTGGTCTACGAGCAGTACTTC. Its translation: CSAPGLVYEQYF.

There are many counts of this clonotype. The V gene is TRBV12-3 or TRBV12-4, the J gene TRBJ2-7, with 9 bases aligning to TRBD1. CDR3 size: 16 residues. The J segment lost 1 base and the V segment lost 6 bases, leaving 10 bases of the junction unmatched. DNA for the CDR3: TGTGCCAGCAGATCCATCGGGACAGGGCTATCCTACGAGCAGTACTTC. It yields the protein CASRSIGTGLSYEQYF.

This clonotype appeared many times. Here the CDR3 DNA reads TGTGCCAGCAGCCGCGGGACAGGCTACGAGCAGTACTTC. Translation gives CASSRGTGYEQYF. The chain is built from TRBV3-1 and TRBJ2-7; 8 nucleotides line up with TRBD1. Germline V gene sequence: CDR1 LGHDT, CDR2 YNNKEL (reference sequence). V lost 4 bases, J lost 3 bases, and 2 bases stayed unmatched. The CDR3 extends over 13 amino acids.

This clonotype was seen many times. At one of its ends the junction is not consistent with the germline gene, which may arise from a read error. This sequence joins TRBV12-3 or TRBV12-4 and TRBJ2-7, with 12 bases lining up with TRBD2. The CDR3 length is 15 residues. The chain's CDR3 is CASSLAGGGTYEQYF. In nucleotides, the CDR3 is TGTGCCAGCAGTCTAGCGGGAGGGGGGACCTACGAGCAGTACTTC.

The sample holds many counts of this clonotype. Written as DNA, the CDR3 is TGCAGTGCCCATGACAGGGGGGCGGAGACCCAGTACTTC. This codes for CSAHDRGAETQYF. This sequence joins TRBV20-1 and TRBJ2-5; 9 positions match TRBD1. V was pared by 6 bases and J by 5 bases, with 7 bases of the junction left unmatched. The CDR3 is 13 amino acids. Germline V gives CDR1 DFQATT, CDR2 SNEGSKA (reference sequence).

At least ten counts were recorded for this clonotype. V usage is TRBV4-2 and J usage is TRBJ2-1, with TRBD2 matching over 14 bases. This CDR3 comprises 18 residues. In germline, CDR1 is LGHNA, CDR2 YNFKEQ. The J segment lost 0 bases and the V segment lost 4 bases, leaving 5 bases of the junction unmatched. CDR3 region: CASSPRLAGGSSYNEQFF. CDR3 sequence (DNA): TGTGCCAGCAGCCCCCGACTAGCGGGAGGGAGCTCCTACAATGAGCAGTTCTTC.

This clonotype was observed at least ten times. This chain joins TRBV12-3 or TRBV12-4 and TRBJ1-6, with 11 bases identical to TRBD1. There are 16 residues in the CDR3. V gave up 6 bases and J gave up 5 bases; unmatched junction bases: 6. CDR3 in amino acids: CASRWTGGADNSPLHF. The CDR3 region has the DNA TGTGCCAGCAGGTGGACAGGGGGCGCAGATAATTCACCCCTCCACTTT.

This clonotype showed up many times. V usage is TRBV12-3 or TRBV12-4 and J usage is TRBJ2-4, with 8 positions matching TRBD1. The CDR3 loop spans 18 amino acids. V lost 7 bases and J lost 0; bases outside the gene matches: 14. The CDR3 DNA reads TGTGCCAGCAACGACGGACAGGGAGTCCCGATAGCCAAAAACATTCAGTACTTC. Translated, it gives CASNDGQGVPIAKNIQYF.

This clonotype was counted at least ten times. The chain recombines TRBV20-1 with TRBJ2-1; D gene unclear. V gave up 4 bases and J gave up 6 bases, with 16 bases separating them. Germline CDR1 is DFQATT and CDR2 is SNEGSKA (reference sequence). This CDR3 is built from 14 residues. CDR3 coding DNA: TGCAGTGCTAAAGGGTTCACGGAGCCCAATGAGCAGTTCTTC. It yields the protein CSAKGFTEPNEQFF.

This clonotype was observed once. Given a much more abundant clone one base away, this may be a read error. The CDR3 DNA sequence: TGCAGTGCTGGGGCCGGAATGAACACTGAAGCTTTCTTT. Amino acid sequence: CSAGAGMNTEAFF. V gene TRBV20-1 combines with J gene TRBJ1-1, with D possibly TRBD1 on 5 matching bases. There are 13 residues in the CDR3. The germline V and J ends were trimmed by 5 bases and 0 bases, with 10 bases remaining between them. Germline-derived CDR1 and CDR2 are DFQATT and SNEGSKA (reference sequence).

This clonotype has at least ten counts. This chain connects TRBV25-1 to TRBJ2-7, with a tentative D call TRBD2 (5 bases). Trimming removed 5 bases at V and 2 bases at J, with 10 bases between. CDR1 MGHDK and CDR2 SYGVNS come from the germline V gene. The CDR3 totals 13 residues. DNA of the CDR3: TGTGCCAGCAGTAGGAAGGGAGCCTACGAGCAGTACTTC. This translates into CASSRKGAYEQYF.

This clonotype was recorded at least ten times. The chain is built from TRBV7-3 and TRBJ2-7, with 7 bases fitting TRBD2. Germline V gene lookup returns CDR1 SGHTA and CDR2 FQGTGA. CDR3 length: 15 residues. Unmatched junction bases numbered 11, after V lost 4 bases and J lost 5 bases. In DNA form, the CDR3 reads TGTGCCAGCAGCTCCTTGGTCGCGGGAGTGGACGAGCAGTACTTC. It specifies CASSSLVAGVDEQYF. Filled out from reference TRBV7-3 and TRBJ2-7, the complete variable domain reads GAGVSQTPSNKVTEKGKYVELRCDPISGHTALYWYRQSLGQGPEFLIYFQGTGAADDSGLPNDRFFAVRPEGSVSTLKIQRTERGDSAVYLCASSSLVAGVDEQYFGPGTRLTVT.

There are many counts of this clonotype. The gene calls are TRBV7-2 and TRBJ2-5; D remains ambiguous. CDR1 is SGHTA and CDR2 is FQGNSA in the germline V gene. This CDR3 is 13 amino acids long. V lost 5 bases and J 3 bases, leaving 10 bases between the germline ends. The CDR3 DNA sequence: TGTGCCAGCAGCCTCTCCCCGAAAGAGACCCAGTACTTC. It specifies CASSLSPKETQYF.

Regarding this clonotype: This may come from a read error, since a much larger clone is one base off. The chain links TRBV5-1 to TRBJ2-2; D might be TRBD1 or TRBD2, each matching 5 bases. There are 14 residues in the CDR3. Germline loops: CDR1 SGHRS, CDR2 YFSETQ. The CDR3 loop is CASSRDSSTGDLFF. CDR3 nucleotide sequence: TGCGCCAGCAGCCGTGACAGCTCCACCGGGGACCTGTTTTTT.

In its sample, this clonotype was seen a few times. A read error is possible here, since a much larger clone lies one base away. This rearrangement joins TRBV4-3 to TRBJ2-6, with D maybe TRBD1 (6 bases). Germline V gene data show CDR1 as LGHNA and CDR2 as YSLEER. The CDR3 loop spans 17 amino acids. The CDR3 region has the DNA TGCGCCAGCAGCCAGGACCCGGACAGCTCTGGGGCCAACGGCCTGACTTTC. Amino acid sequence: CASSQDPDSSGANGLTF.

This clonotype has at least ten counts. The rearrangement links TRBV7-2 to TRBJ2-7; 7 nucleotides align to TRBD1. The CDR3 length is 15 residues. The germline V gene encodes CDR1 SGHTA and CDR2 FQGNSA. The V gene end was trimmed by 5 bases and the J gene end by 3 bases; junction bases not matched to a gene: 10. The CDR3: CASSNVGRGSYEQYF. The CDR3, as DNA: TGTGCCAGCAGCAACGTGGGCAGGGGGAGCTACGAGCAGTACTTC.

This clonotype was seen ten or more times. This chain uses TRBV5-1 with TRBJ2-7, with 9 bases that match TRBD1. V was pared by 4 bases and J by 0 bases, with 8 bases of the junction left unmatched. The germline gives CDR1 SGHRS, CDR2 YFSETQ. This CDR3 is 16 amino acids long. This chain's CDR3 is CASSLGLGQGSYEQYF. CDR3 DNA sequence: TGCGCCAGCAGCCTGGGGCTGGGACAGGGCTCCTACGAGCAGTACTTC.

Ten or more counts support this clonotype. J is TRBJ2-2 and V is TRBV7-9; D not resolved. Germline values: CDR1 SEHNR, CDR2 FQNEAQ (reference sequence). The CDR3 covers 16 residues. V lost 5 bases to trimming and J lost 0 bases, with 13 bases between them. In DNA form, the CDR3 reads TGTGCCAGCAGCCGTAGTGTCATTGCGAACACCGGGGAGCTGTTTTTT. Residues: CASSRSVIANTGELFF. Together with reference TRBV7-9 and TRBJ2-2, the CDR3 gives the full variable domain: DTGVSQNPRHKITKRGQNVTFRCDPISEHNRLYWYRQTLGQGPEFLTYFQNEAQLEKSRLLSDRFSAERPKGSFSTLEIQRTEQGDSAMYLCASSRSVIANTGELFFGEGSRLTVL.

This clonotype occurred many times. V and J are TRBV7-8 and TRBJ2-2; D gene ambiguous. The CDR3 is 13 amino acids. Trimming shortened V by 5 bases and J by 1 base, and 5 bases separated the two germline ends. The germline CDR1 and CDR2 sequences are SGHVS and FQNEAQ. The CDR3 protein is CASSIKNTGELFF. In DNA, the CDR3 is TGTGCCAGCAGCATAAAGAACACCGGGGAGCTGTTTTTT.